Sequencing of this TCR beta chain was carried out in a study of shared clonotypes between healthy human individuals. Study-level background: Donors had three CD4 naive, three CD4 memory, two CD8 naive and one CD8 memory plate apiece.

There were no recent acute infections or vaccinations among the donors, who were healthy HIV-negative adults. V gave up 0 bases and J gave up 4 bases, with 5 bases separating them. CDR1 is SGHRS, CDR2 YFSETQ, per germline. This CDR3 has 13 amino acids. To note about this clone: The same CDR3 also results from other DNA sequences found in this sample.

Measured with immunoSEQ multiplex PCR; TCRdb has only the in-frame clones, and not every one. The sample records 2 million to 3 million clones, more than 90% being singletons. The source material was naive CD4+ T cells sorted from blood. Subset described: CD45RA+ positively selected. The receptor was derived from a man younger than 30 in good health. The gene calls are TRBV5-1 and TRBJ2-1; no clear D. The CDR3 DNA follows: TGCGCCAGCAGCTTGGACGGTTACAATGAGCAGTTCTTC. This codes for CASSLDGYNEQFF.